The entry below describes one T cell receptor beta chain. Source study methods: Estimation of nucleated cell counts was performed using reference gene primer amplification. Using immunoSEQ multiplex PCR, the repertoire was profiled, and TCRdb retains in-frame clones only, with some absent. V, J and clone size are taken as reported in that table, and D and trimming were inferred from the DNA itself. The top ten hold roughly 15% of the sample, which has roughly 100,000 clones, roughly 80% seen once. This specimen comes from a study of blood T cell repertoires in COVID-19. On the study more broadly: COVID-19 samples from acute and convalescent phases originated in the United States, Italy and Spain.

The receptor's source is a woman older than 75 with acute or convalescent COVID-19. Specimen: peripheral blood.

As DNA, the CDR3 is TGTGCCAGCATCACGGCTAGCGGGATTGGTAATGAGCAGTTCTTC. It encodes CASITASGIGNEQFF. This chain connects TRBV7-2 to TRBJ2-1, with TRBD2 matching 9 bases. Per germline, CDR1 SGHTA and CDR2 FQGNSA. The trim removed 7 bases at V and 7 bases at J, leaving 11 bases unmatched. This CDR3 region has 15 residues. The full variable domain, completed using reference TRBV7-2 and TRBJ2-1, is GAGVSQSPSNKVTEKGKDVELRCDPISGHTALYWYRQSLGQGLEFLIYFQGNSAPDKSGLPSDRFSAERTGGSVSTLTIQRTQQEDSAVYLCASITASGIGNEQFFGPGTRLTVL.